What follows are 30 T cell receptor beta chains derived from one specimen sequenced in a study of T-cell memory formation after mild COVID-19. TCRdb re-called the 5' RACE reads through MiXCR, storing one row per CDR3 protein. This table has approximately 150,000 distinct CDR3 sequences, about 14% appearing once. Source material: PBMCs or a T cell subset sorted from them (not recorded which). The receptors originated from an adult woman who had mild COVID-19 (a few samples of this study predate the infection). Cell type and time point are not known.

The chain is built from TRBV9 and TRBJ2-5; 7 nucleotides line up with TRBD2. The CDR3 is made up of 16 amino acids. Germline V gives CDR1 SGDLS, CDR2 YYNGEE. With 0 bases clipped from V and 1 base from J, the junction kept 6 bases outside the gene matches. The CDR3 is CASSVGSGAPQETQYF. The DNA for the CDR3 is TGTGCCAGCAGCGTAGGAAGCGGGGCGCCCCAAGAGACCCAGTACTTC.

This clonotype came up a few times. This chain connects TRBV7-3 to TRBJ2-2; possibly TRBD2 for D (6 bases). The CDR3 loop spans 16 amino acids. Trimming took off 3 bases at V and 3 bases at J, with 14 bases between the two ends. Germline lookup yields CDR1 SGHTA and CDR2 FQGTGA. CDR3: CASSFVGTSYTGELFF. The CDR3 DNA is TGTGCCAGCAGCTTTGTCGGGACTTCATACACCGGGGAGCTGTTTTTT.

This clonotype occurred a few times. The chain joins TRBV5-6 to TRBJ1-6, with 8 bases that match TRBD1. From germline, CDR1 is SGHDT and CDR2 YYEEEE. The length of the CDR3 is 13 residues. The V and J ends lost 6 bases and 10 bases, in that order; junction bases with no gene match: 6. In DNA form, the CDR3 reads TGTGCCAGCAAAGGACAGGGTAACTCACCCCTCCACTTT. It yields the protein CASKGQGNSPLHF.

The chain recombines TRBV20-1 with TRBJ1-1; no definite D call. This CDR3 is built from 13 residues. CDR1 and CDR2 from the germline V gene are DFQATT and SNEGSKA (reference sequence). Trimming stripped 5 bases from V and 0 bases from J, with 10 bases between. As DNA, the CDR3 is TGCAGTGCTGGTGGACGGGTGAACACTGAAGCTTTCTTT. Translated, it gives CSAGGRVNTEAFF.

The V gene is TRBV12-3 or TRBV12-4, the J gene TRBJ2-3; 9 bases are a match to TRBD2. J gave up 5 bases and V 11 bases, and 8 bases lay outside the gene matches. The CDR3 totals 13 residues. The DNA of the CDR3 is TGTGCCTCTGCATTAGCGGGGGTAGATACGCAGTATTTT. It is translated as CASALAGVDTQYF.

This clonotype has more than one count but fewer than ten. The chain is built from TRBV5-5 and TRBJ2-7, with TRBD2 identical over 7 bases. The CDR3 is 17 amino acids. CDR1 SGHKS and CDR2 YYEKEE come from the germline V gene (reference sequence). Trimming removed 4 bases from V and 7 bases from J; junction bases left unmatched: 20. The CDR3 reads CASSGPQLALQLLEQYF. The CDR3 nucleotides are TGTGCCAGCAGCGGCCCCCAACTAGCGCTACAACTCTTGGAGCAGTACTTC.

The table lists this clonotype with many counts. The chain carries TRBV27 and TRBJ2-7; TRBD2 might be the D (6 bases). Germline CDR1 MNHEY, CDR2 SMNVEV (reference sequence). This CDR3 has 16 residues. V lost 2 bases and J lost 3, with 17 bases in between. The CDR3, as DNA: TGTGCCAGCAGTTTAAACCCCGCGGGGATCGTCTACGAGCAGTACTTC. Translated: CASSLNPAGIVYEQYF.

Many counts were recorded for this clonotype. J is TRBJ2-5 and V is TRBV19; D is unclear. The CDR3 has 13 residues. Trimming removed 3 bases from V and 3 bases from J, with 8 bases in between. Germline CDR1 LNHDA, CDR2 SQIVND (reference sequence). Here the CDR3 reads CASSIGLEETQYF. CDR3 DNA sequence: TGTGCCAGTAGTATTGGGCTTGAAGAGACCCAGTACTTC.

The table lists this clonotype with a few counts. The chain combines TRBV6-6 with TRBJ2-5, with D perhaps matching TRBD2 (5 bases). V shed 8 bases and J shed 5 bases, with 15 bases lying between them. Germline CDR1 is MNHNY and CDR2 is SVGAGI (reference sequence). CDR3 length: 13 residues. CDR3 nucleotide sequence: TGTGCCAGCCGAGGGATTCGTCGGGAGACCCAGTACTTC. Its translation: CASRGIRRETQYF.

In this sample, this clonotype turned up a few times. This chain joins TRBV28 and TRBJ1-5; D is possibly TRBD1 (6 bases). Trimming cost V 6 bases and J 4 bases, with 22 bases left between them. Looked up from germline, CDR1 is MDHEN and CDR2 is SYDVKM. This CDR3 region has 17 residues. CDR3 nucleotides: TGTGCCAGCAGCCAAAATCAGAAAGACAGGAAAAATCAGCCCCAGCATTTT. It codes for CASSQNQKDRKNQPQHF.

This clonotype appeared a few times. The rearrangement links TRBV7-2 to TRBJ2-3, with D tentatively TRBD2 (7 bases). Germline V gene data show CDR1 as SGHTA and CDR2 as FQGNSA. Trimming left V 2 bases short and J 2 bases short, with 17 bases between. The CDR3 loop spans 17 amino acids. The CDR3 protein is CASSLSTGGGATDTQYF. The CDR3 region has the DNA TGTGCCAGCAGCTTAAGTACCGGCGGGGGCGCCACAGATACGCAGTATTTT.

This clonotype has a count of ten or more. The rearrangement links TRBV14 to TRBJ2-5, with TRBD2 matching over 12 bases. Germline lookup yields CDR1 SGHDN and CDR2 FVKESK. V lost 0 bases to trimming and J lost 4 bases; unmatched junction nucleotides: 3. The length of the CDR3 is 16 residues. For the CDR3, the DNA is TGTGCCAGCAGCCAAGAGCCGGGACTAGCGGGAGAGACCCAGTACTTC. This codes for CASSQEPGLAGETQYF.

The genes are TRBV25-1 and TRBJ2-7; no clear D. Trimming cost V 0 bases and J 5 bases, with 8 bases left between them. There are 13 residues in the CDR3. The germline CDR1 and CDR2 sequences are MGHDK and SYGVNS. In DNA form, the CDR3 reads TGTGCCAGCAGTGAATATGTGGGGAACGAGCAGTACTTC. Its protein product is CASSEYVGNEQYF.

This clonotype turned up a few times. The chain combines TRBV10-2 with TRBJ2-5, with 8 bases aligning to TRBD2. The J segment lost 3 bases and the V segment lost 6 bases, leaving 6 bases of the junction unmatched. CDR3 size: 14 residues. Germline V CDR1 and CDR2: WSHSY, SAAADI. The CDR3 is CASRGWRGEETQYF. CDR3 nucleotide sequence: TGCGCCAGCAGGGGTTGGCGGGGGGAAGAGACCCAGTACTTC.

The chain carries TRBV5-6 and TRBJ2-5; 8 positions agree with TRBD1. This CDR3 spans 15 amino acids. Trimming at V came to 4 bases and at J to 5 bases, leaving 10 bases not matched to a gene. The germline V gene has CDR1 SGHDT and CDR2 YYEEEE. Here the CDR3 DNA reads TGTGCCAGCAGCCAGAGCTTACAGGGGGAGGAGACCCAGTACTTC. It encodes CASSQSLQGEETQYF.

The V gene is TRBV12-3 or TRBV12-4, the J gene TRBJ2-1; D call uncertain. The CDR3 is 14 residues long. Trimming shortened V by 6 bases and J by 6 bases, and 15 bases separated the two germline ends. The CDR3 spells CASSFQHSGNEQFF. In DNA, the CDR3 is TGTGCCAGCAGCTTTCAGCACTCTGGCAATGAGCAGTTCTTC.

This clonotype occurred a few times. V and J are TRBV10-2 and TRBJ2-3; either TRBD1 or TRBD2 may fit D (5 bases each). The ends were cut back, 3 bases at V and 0 bases at J, with 13 bases in the middle. Germline loops: CDR1 WSHSY, CDR2 SAAADI. The CDR3 is made up of 16 amino acids. The CDR3 spells CASSDWGPRSTDTQYF. The CDR3 DNA reads TGCGCCAGCAGTGATTGGGGACCCCGAAGCACAGATACGCAGTATTTT.

This clonotype showed up just a few times. The rearrangement joins TRBV7-9 to TRBJ2-2; D is ambiguous. CDR3 length equals 15 residues. Germline CDR1 is SEHNR and CDR2 is FQNEAQ (reference sequence). With 1 base removed from V and 10 bases from J, the gap between germline ends came to 16 bases. Here the CDR3 DNA reads TGTGCCAGCAGCTTAGTCGTAGGTACACCTCTGGAGCTGTTTTTT. The encoded protein is CASSLVVGTPLELFF.

The chain recombines TRBV20-1 with TRBJ2-1; 8 positions match TRBD1. With V trimmed by 5 bases and J by 7 bases, 10 bases remained unmatched. CDR3 size: 14 residues. The germline gives CDR1 DFQATT, CDR2 SNEGSKA (reference sequence). The CDR3, as DNA: TGCAGTGCTTCAGGACAGGGAGTGGGTAATGAGCAGTTCTTC. Its protein is CSASGQGVGNEQFF.

The CDR3 DNA is TGTGCCAGCAGCCAAAATCAGCGGGGGGATAACACAGATACGCAGTATTTT. This codes for CASSQNQRGDNTDTQYF. The genes are TRBV3-1 and TRBJ2-3; 9 nucleotides align to TRBD2. This CDR3 contains 17 residues. V was clipped by 2 bases and J by 2 bases; unmatched bases: 8. Germline CDR1 LGHDT, CDR2 YNNKEL (reference sequence).

The chain combines TRBV6-6 with TRBJ2-1; TRBD2 is a possible D gene (6 bases). Trimming took 8 bases from V and 5 from J, leaving 10 bases between them. Germline-derived CDR1 and CDR2 are MNHNY and SVGAGI (reference sequence). The CDR3 is 12 residues long. CDR3 DNA sequence: TGTGCCAGCGGAGGGATGGACAATGAGCAGTTCTTC. Amino acids: CASGGMDNEQFF.

V is TRBV20-1 and J is TRBJ2-5; tentative D call: TRBD2 (5 bases). CDR1 and CDR2 (germline): DFQATT, SNEGSKA (reference sequence). Trimming took 0 bases from V and 1 from J, leaving 12 bases between them. The CDR3 is 15 residues long. For the CDR3, the DNA is TGCAGTGCTAGAGATGTCCAGGACTCCCAAGAGACCCAGTACTTC. Translated: CSARDVQDSQETQYF.

This clonotype was counted a few times. The gene calls are TRBV12-3 or TRBV12-4 and TRBJ2-2; 7 bases fit TRBD1. The CDR3 is 18 residues long. The junction had 13 bases not matched to a gene; V was cut back by 3 bases and J by 3 bases. CDR3 DNA sequence: TGTGCCAGCAGTTTCGGCGCCTTTCGGCAGGGGGACACCGGGGAGCTGTTTTTT. Residues: CASSFGAFRQGDTGELFF.

This sequence joins TRBV20-1 and TRBJ2-2; TRBD2 matches at 14 bases. V lost 5 bases to trimming and J lost 5 bases; unmatched junction nucleotides: 1. Germline CDR1 reads DFQATT; CDR2 reads SNEGSKA (reference sequence). The CDR3 extends over 14 amino acids. The CDR3 spells CSARTSGGTGELFF. The CDR3 DNA reads as TGCAGTGCTCGGACTAGCGGGGGGACCGGGGAGCTGTTTTTT.

The table lists this clonotype with a few counts. The chain has TRBV20-1 and TRBJ2-3; 12 bases align to TRBD1. The CDR3 totals 18 residues. V lost 0 bases, J lost 2 bases, and 9 bases stayed unmatched. CDR1 DFQATT and CDR2 SNEGSKA come from the germline V gene (reference sequence). DNA of the CDR3: TGCAGTGCTAGAGATGTCGGGGACAGGGGGCCATTCACAGATACGCAGTATTTT. It specifies CSARDVGDRGPFTDTQYF.

The chain carries TRBV7-9 and TRBJ1-2; D call uncertain. Between the trimmed V and J ends, which lost 5 bases and 8 bases, there was a span of 18 bases. The CDR3 runs 14 residues. Per germline, CDR1 SEHNR and CDR2 FQNEAQ (reference sequence). The CDR3 reads CASSLRASDSGYTF. CDR3 bases: TGTGCCAGCAGCCTGCGGGCGTCAGACTCCGGCTACACCTTC.

CDR3 sequence: CASSQDYRTASTDTQYF. The CDR3 region has the DNA TGTGCCAGCAGCCAGGACTACCGGACAGCTAGCACAGATACGCAGTATTTT. This chain uses TRBV3-1 with TRBJ2-3; perhaps D is TRBD1 or TRBD2 (6 bases each). V lost 3 bases, J lost 0 bases, and 16 bases lay in between. Germline V gives CDR1 LGHDT, CDR2 YNNKEL (reference sequence). The CDR3 totals 17 residues.

This clonotype has a handful of counts. This rearrangement joins TRBV13 to TRBJ2-3; 8 bases are a match to TRBD2. The CDR3 contains 16 residues. J lost 6 bases, V lost 3 bases, and 11 bases had no gene match. The germline V gene encodes CDR1 PRHDT and CDR2 FYEKMQ (reference sequence). The CDR3, as DNA: TGTGCCAGCAGCTTCGGTAGCGGGACGTCGTTTGATACGCAGTATTTT. Translation gives CASSFGSGTSFDTQYF.

The gene calls are TRBV7-9 and TRBJ2-7; D not certain. Germline-derived CDR1 and CDR2 are SEHNR and FQNEAQ (reference sequence). Trimming took 8 bases from V and 4 from J, leaving 9 bases between them. This CDR3 region has 11 residues. CDR3 loop: CASERSYEQYF. The CDR3, as DNA: TGTGCCAGCGAACGGAGTTACGAGCAGTACTTC. The full variable domain, completed using reference TRBV7-9 and TRBJ2-7, is DTGVSQNPRHKITKRGQNVTFRCDPISEHNRLYWYRQTLGQGPEFLTYFQNEAQLEKSRLLSDRFSAERPKGSFSTLEIQRTEQGDSAMYLCASERSYEQYFGPGTRLTVT.

The chain is built from TRBV24-1 and TRBJ2-2; the match to TRBD1 covers 9 bases. V lost 3 bases, J lost 5 bases, and 9 bases stayed unmatched. Germline loops: CDR1 KGHDR, CDR2 SFDVKD. This CDR3 has 17 amino acids. The CDR3 sequence is CATSDPTGGRGTGELFF. The CDR3 region has the DNA TGTGCCACCAGTGATCCCACAGGGGGCCGAGGGACCGGGGAGCTGTTTTTT.